This T cell receptor beta chain was observed in a study of CD8 T cells in Susac syndrome. The count of this clonotype is one. An amount of RNA that ranged from roughly 0.5 to 1 ug was reverse transcribed with random hexamers. MiXCR, applied by TCRdb to the immunoSEQ multiplex PCR reads, yields one record per CDR3 protein. The repertoire holds about 150,000 distinct CDR3 sequences, with roughly 94% as singletons. Trimming cost V 3 bases and J 0 bases, with 18 bases left between them. The CDR3 is 16 residues long. Germline loops: CDR1 DFQATT, CDR2 SNEGSKA (reference sequence). The TCR was taken from a human donor with multiple sclerosis. This chain links TRBV20-1 with TRBJ2-7, with D unresolved. Sample: CD8+ T cells from PBMCs. The chain's CDR3 is CSARGQAGSYSYEQYF. The DNA for the CDR3 is TGCAGTGCTAGGGGCCAGGCCGGTTCCTACTCCTACGAGCAGTACTTC.